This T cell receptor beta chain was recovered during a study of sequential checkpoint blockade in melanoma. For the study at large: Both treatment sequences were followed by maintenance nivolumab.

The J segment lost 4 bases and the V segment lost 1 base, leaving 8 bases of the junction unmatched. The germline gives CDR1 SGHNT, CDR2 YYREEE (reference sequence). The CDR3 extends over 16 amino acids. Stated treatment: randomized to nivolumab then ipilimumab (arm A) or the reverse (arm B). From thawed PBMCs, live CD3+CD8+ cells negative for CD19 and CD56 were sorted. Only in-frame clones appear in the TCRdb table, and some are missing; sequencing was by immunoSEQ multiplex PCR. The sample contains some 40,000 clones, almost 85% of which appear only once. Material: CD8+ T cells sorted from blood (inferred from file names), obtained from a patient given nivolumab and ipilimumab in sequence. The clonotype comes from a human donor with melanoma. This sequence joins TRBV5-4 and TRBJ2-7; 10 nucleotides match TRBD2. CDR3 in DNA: TGTGCCAGCAGCTTGAGGTCTAGCGGGAGCAGGTACGAGCAGTACTTC. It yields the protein CASSLRSSGSRYEQYF.